One T cell receptor (beta chain) is described in this entry. Its antigen remains unidentified. The data stem from a study of cytomegalovirus exposure and HLA in healthy donors. The CDR3 is 13 amino acids. V shed 2 bases and J shed 8 bases, with 10 bases lying between them. In germline, CDR1 is MNHEY, CDR2 SVGAGI. PCR primers comprised 60 Vbeta and 13 Jbeta primers. Using immunoSEQ multiplex PCR, the repertoire was profiled, and TCRdb retains in-frame clones only, with some absent. The sample comprises 65,000 to 85,000 clones, roughly 80% of which are singletons, and around 22% rests with the top ten. General study findings and limits: It was 164 TCR beta chains that were listed as cytomegalovirus-associated.

The sequencing input was PBMCs. The J gene is TRBJ2-1, the V gene TRBV6-5; D gene uncertain. This TCR was sampled from a woman in her forties in good health and CMV-seropositive. Here the CDR3 reads CASSYNSLDEQFF. The CDR3 DNA follows: TGTGCCAGCAGTTACAACTCTCTCGATGAGCAGTTCTTC.